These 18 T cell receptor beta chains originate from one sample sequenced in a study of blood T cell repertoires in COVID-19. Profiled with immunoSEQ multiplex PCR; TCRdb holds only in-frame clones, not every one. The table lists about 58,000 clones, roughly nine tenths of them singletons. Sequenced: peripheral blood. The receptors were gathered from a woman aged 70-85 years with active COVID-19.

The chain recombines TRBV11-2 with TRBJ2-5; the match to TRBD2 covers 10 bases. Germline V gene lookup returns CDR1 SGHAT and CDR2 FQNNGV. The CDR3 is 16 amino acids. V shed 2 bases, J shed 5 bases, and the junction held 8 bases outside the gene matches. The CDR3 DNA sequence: TGTGCCAGCAGCTTAAGAGCGGGAGGGGCTTCGGAGACCCAGTACTTC. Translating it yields CASSLRAGGASETQYF.

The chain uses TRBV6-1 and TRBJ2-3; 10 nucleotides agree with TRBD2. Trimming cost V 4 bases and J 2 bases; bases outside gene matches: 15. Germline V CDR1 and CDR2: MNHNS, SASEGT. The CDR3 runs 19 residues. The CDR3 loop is CASSGPLTTSGTPTDTQYF. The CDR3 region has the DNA TGTGCCAGCAGTGGGCCCCTCACTACTAGCGGGACGCCCACAGATACGCAGTATTTT.

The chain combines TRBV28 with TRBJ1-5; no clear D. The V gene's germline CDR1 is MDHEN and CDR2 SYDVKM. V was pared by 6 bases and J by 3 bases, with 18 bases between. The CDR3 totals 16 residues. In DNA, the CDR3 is TGTGCCAGCAGCCCAATGCGGGGTTCCGCCAATCAGCCCCAGCATTTT. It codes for CASSPMRGSANQPQHF.

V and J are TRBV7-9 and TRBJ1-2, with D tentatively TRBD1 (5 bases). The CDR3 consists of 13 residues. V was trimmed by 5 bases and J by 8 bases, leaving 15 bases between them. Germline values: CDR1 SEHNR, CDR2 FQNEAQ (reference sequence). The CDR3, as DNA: TGTGCCAGCAGCCCCGGTCAGGGCTTCGGCTACACCTTC. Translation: CASSPGQGFGYTF.

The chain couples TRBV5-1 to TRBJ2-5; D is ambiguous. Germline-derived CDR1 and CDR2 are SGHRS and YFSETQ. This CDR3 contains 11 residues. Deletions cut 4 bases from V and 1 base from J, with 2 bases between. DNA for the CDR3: TGCGCCAGCAGCCTCCAAGAGACCCAGTACTTC. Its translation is CASSLQETQYF.

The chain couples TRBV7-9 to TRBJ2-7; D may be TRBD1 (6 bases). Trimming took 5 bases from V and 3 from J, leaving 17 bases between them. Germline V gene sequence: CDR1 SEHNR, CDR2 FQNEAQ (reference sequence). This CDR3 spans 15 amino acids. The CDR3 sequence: CASSTIRGGLYEQYF. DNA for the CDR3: TGTGCCAGCAGCACAATTCGTGGGGGCCTCTACGAGCAGTACTTC.

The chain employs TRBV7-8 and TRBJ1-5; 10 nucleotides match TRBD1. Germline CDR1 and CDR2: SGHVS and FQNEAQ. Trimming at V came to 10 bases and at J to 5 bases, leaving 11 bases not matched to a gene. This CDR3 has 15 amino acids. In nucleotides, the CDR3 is TGTGCCACCTCAAGACGGACAGGGGGTTATCAGCCCCAGCATTTT. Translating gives CATSRRTGGYQPQHF.

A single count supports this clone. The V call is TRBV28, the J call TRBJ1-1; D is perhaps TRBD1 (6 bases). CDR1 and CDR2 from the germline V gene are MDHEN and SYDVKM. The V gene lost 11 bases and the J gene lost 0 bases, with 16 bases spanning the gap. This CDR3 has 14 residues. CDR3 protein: CAAGAPELNTEAFF. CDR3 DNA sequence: TGTGCCGCAGGGGCGCCGGAATTGAACACTGAAGCTTTCTTT.

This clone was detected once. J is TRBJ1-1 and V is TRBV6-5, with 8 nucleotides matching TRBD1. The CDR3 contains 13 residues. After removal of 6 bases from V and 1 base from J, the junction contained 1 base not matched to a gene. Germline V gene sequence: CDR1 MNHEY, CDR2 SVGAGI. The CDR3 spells CASRDRGNTEAFF. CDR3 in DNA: TGTGCCAGCAGAGACAGGGGGAACACTGAAGCTTTCTTT.

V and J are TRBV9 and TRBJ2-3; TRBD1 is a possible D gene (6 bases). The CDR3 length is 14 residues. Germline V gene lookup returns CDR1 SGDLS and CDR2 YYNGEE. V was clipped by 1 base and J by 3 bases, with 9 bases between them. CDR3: CASSVTGRTDTQYF. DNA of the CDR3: TGTGCCAGCAGCGTAACAGGGCGAACAGATACGCAGTATTTT.

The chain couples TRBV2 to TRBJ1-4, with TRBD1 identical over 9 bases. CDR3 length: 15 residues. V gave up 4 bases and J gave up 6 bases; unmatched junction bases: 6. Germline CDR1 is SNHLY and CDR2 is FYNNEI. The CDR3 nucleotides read TGTGCCAGCAGTGTGGGGACAGGGTTCTATGAAAAACTGTTTTTT. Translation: CASSVGTGFYEKLFF.

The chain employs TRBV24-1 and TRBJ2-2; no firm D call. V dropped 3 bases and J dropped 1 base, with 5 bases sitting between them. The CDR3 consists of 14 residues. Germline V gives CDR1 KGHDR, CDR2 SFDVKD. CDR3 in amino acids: CATSDAGNTGELFF. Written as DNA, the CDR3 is TGTGCCACCAGTGATGCAGGGAACACCGGGGAGCTGTTTTTT.

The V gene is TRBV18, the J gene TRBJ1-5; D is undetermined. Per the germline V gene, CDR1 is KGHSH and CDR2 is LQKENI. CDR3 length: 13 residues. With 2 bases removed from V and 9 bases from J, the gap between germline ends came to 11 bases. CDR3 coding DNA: TGTGCCAGCTCACCAAGGACTCCTCGGCCCCAGCATTTT. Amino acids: CASSPRTPRPQHF.

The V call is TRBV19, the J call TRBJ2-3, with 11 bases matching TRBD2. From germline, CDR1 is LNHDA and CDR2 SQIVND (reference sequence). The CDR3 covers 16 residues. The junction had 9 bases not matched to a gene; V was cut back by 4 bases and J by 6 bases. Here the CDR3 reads CASSRFSGRAKDTQYF. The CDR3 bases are TGTGCCAGTAGTAGGTTTAGCGGGAGGGCAAAGGATACGCAGTATTTT.

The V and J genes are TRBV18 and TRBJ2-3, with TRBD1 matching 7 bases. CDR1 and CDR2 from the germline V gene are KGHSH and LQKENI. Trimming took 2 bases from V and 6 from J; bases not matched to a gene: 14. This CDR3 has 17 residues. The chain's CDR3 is CASSPKVGGGELDTQYF. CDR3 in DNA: TGTGCCAGCTCACCAAAGGTAGGGGGCGGTGAACTGGATACGCAGTATTTT.

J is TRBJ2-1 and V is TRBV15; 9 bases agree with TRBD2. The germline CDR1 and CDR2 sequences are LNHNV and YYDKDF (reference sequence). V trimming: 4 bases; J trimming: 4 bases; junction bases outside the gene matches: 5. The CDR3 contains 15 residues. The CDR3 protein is CATSKGSGSYNEQFF. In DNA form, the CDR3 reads TGTGCCACCAGCAAAGGTAGCGGGAGTTACAATGAGCAGTTCTTC.

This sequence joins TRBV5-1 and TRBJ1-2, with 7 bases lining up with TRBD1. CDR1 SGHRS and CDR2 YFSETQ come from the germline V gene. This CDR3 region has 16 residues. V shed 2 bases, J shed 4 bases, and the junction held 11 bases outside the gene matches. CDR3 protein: CASSFVQGDPRYGYTF. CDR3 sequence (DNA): TGCGCCAGCAGCTTCGTCCAGGGGGATCCCCGCTATGGCTACACCTTC.

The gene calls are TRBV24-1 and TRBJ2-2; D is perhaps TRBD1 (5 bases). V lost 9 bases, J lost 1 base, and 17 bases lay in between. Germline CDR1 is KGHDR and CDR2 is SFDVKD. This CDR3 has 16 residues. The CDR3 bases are TGTGCCACCTCTGACCCAGGGTTCAGGAACACCGGGGAGCTGTTTTTT. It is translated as CATSDPGFRNTGELFF.